This section outlines one T cell receptor beta chain sequence together with its context. Other DNA sequences from this sample encode an identical CDR3 as well. Clones were read by immunoSEQ multiplex PCR, and TCRdb kept only the in-frame ones, dropping some. The sample records roughly 130,000 clones, about 80% being singletons. The data stem from a study of blood T cell repertoires in COVID-19. There are 13 residues in the CDR3. V lost 4 bases, J lost 2 bases, and 9 bases lay in between. From germline, CDR1 is LGHDT and CDR2 YNNKEL (reference sequence). The clonotype was recovered from a man in his sixties with active or convalescent COVID-19. The chain employs TRBV3-1 (or the pseudogene TRBV3-2) and TRBJ2-7, with D possibly TRBD1 on 6 matching bases. Material: peripheral blood. The CDR3 DNA follows: TGTGCCAGCAGCCGGACAGCAGCCTACGAGCAGTACTTC. Residues: CASSRTAAYEQYF.